A single T cell receptor (beta chain) is shown here with its context. The sample is drawn from a study of blood T cell repertoires in COVID-19. The study drew participants aged 18 to 89 years from some 24 US areas. TCRdb keeps only in-frame clones here, not all; method: immunoSEQ multiplex PCR. The profile covers 150,000 to 200,000 clones, with roughly 87% appearing a single time and 5.5% to 8.5% taken by the ten largest. The CDR3 has 12 residues. Germline values: CDR1 SQVTM, CDR2 ANQGSEA. Losses at the gene ends were 6 bases for V and 0 bases for J; bases not matched to a gene: 2. V usage is TRBV29-1 and J usage is TRBJ2-7; 7 bases are shared with TRBD1. Specimen: PBMCs or T cells enriched from blood (not recorded which). This receptor was taken from a woman aged 45-65 years who had recovered from COVID-19. The CDR3 protein is CSVRDSSYEQYF. The CDR3 bases are TGCAGCGTCCGGGACAGCTCCTACGAGCAGTACTTC.